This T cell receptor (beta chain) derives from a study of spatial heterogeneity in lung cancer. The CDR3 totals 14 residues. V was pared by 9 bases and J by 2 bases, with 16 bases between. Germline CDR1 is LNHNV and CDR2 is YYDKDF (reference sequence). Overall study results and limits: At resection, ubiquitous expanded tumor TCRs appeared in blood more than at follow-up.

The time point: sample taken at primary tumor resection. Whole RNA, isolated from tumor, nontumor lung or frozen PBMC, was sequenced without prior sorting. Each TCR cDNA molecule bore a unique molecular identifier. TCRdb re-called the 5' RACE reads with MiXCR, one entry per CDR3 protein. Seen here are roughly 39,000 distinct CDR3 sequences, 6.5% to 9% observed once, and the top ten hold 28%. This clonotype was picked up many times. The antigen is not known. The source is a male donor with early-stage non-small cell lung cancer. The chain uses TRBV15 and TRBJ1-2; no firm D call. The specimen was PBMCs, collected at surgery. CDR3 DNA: TGTGCCACTTCGGCGAGGGCAATGAACTATGGCTACACCTTC. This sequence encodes CATSARAMNYGYTF.